The 23 T cell receptor beta chains below come from one sample, sequenced in a study of long-term antiretroviral therapy in people with HIV. At the survey level, the v3.0 immunoSEQ assay was run. Profiled with immunoSEQ multiplex PCR; TCRdb holds only in-frame clones, not every one. In the table there are fewer than 20,000 clones, approximately 81% of which are singletons. This specimen was unsorted PBMCs, taken 0.3 years after starting antiretroviral therapy. Receptors were obtained from a woman between 45 and 65 years old with HIV.

This clone has only a few counts. J is TRBJ1-1 and V is TRBV7-3; D unclear. The CDR3 loop spans 13 amino acids. The V and J ends lost 1 base and 5 bases respectively, with 8 bases between them. The germline V gene has CDR1 SGHTA and CDR2 FQGTGA. The CDR3 nucleotides are TGTGCCAGCAGCTTAAAACGAGGGACTGAAGCTTTCTTT. Translating gives CASSLKRGTEAFF.

V and J are TRBV19 and TRBJ2-7; D perhaps matches TRBD1 (5 bases). The CDR3 extends over 14 amino acids. V was cut by 6 bases and J by 0 bases, with 12 bases left in between. In germline, CDR1 is LNHDA, CDR2 SQIVND (reference sequence). The CDR3 nucleotides read TGTGCCAGTAGCGACTCAAGGGGCTCCTACGAGCAGTACTTC. Protein: CASSDSRGSYEQYF.

To note about this clone: An end of the junction differs from the germline gene, which may be a read error. The chain recombines TRBV7-2 with TRBJ2-5, with 8 bases lining up with TRBD1. CDR1 and CDR2 from the germline V gene are SGHTA and FQGNSA. The CDR3 contains 13 residues. The CDR3 reads CASADRGQEAQYF. The CDR3 DNA reads TGTGCCAGCGCCGACAGGGGACAAGAGGCCCAGTACTTC.

The chain has TRBV5-1 and TRBJ2-3; D remains unclear. Germline V gene lookup returns CDR1 SGHRS and CDR2 YFSETQ. The CDR3 consists of 14 residues. Trimming cost V 1 base and J 3 bases, with 9 bases left between them. Here the CDR3 reads CASSLQPLTDTQYF. DNA of the CDR3: TGCGCCAGCAGCTTGCAACCCTTGACAGATACGCAGTATTTT.

In its sample, this clone was seen a few times. The chain has TRBV11-2 and TRBJ1-2; 7 nucleotides align to TRBD1. This CDR3 is 13 amino acids long. V shed 4 bases and J 2 bases; nucleotides not matched to a gene: 1. The germline CDR1 and CDR2 sequences are SGHAT and FQNNGV. CDR3 sequence (DNA): TGTGCCAGCAGCTCGACAGGGAACTATGGCTACACCTTC. Translation gives CASSSTGNYGYTF.

This clone was counted between two and nine times. The chain couples TRBV7-9 to TRBJ1-1; 9 bases map to TRBD1. Germline V gene data show CDR1 as SEHNR and CDR2 as FQNEAQ (reference sequence). V lost 5 bases, J lost 10 bases, and 14 bases stayed unmatched. This CDR3 has 15 amino acids. CDR3 protein: CASSPSPGTGPRAFF. CDR3 DNA sequence: TGTGCCAGCAGCCCTAGTCCCGGGACAGGGCCGCGAGCTTTCTTT.

The chain carries TRBV7-3 and TRBJ2-2; D not certain. Trimming left V 2 bases short and J 0 bases short, with 7 bases between. Germline V CDR1 and CDR2: SGHTA, FQGTGA. The CDR3 is 15 amino acids. DNA for the CDR3: TGTGCCAGCAGCTTATATGGGGCGAACACCGGGGAGCTGTTTTTT. Residues: CASSLYGANTGELFF. The variable domain in full, completed from reference TRBV7-3 and TRBJ2-2, reads GAGVSQTPSNKVTEKGKYVELRCDPISGHTALYWYRQSLGQGPEFLIYFQGTGAADDSGLPNDRFFAVRPEGSVSTLKIQRTERGDSAVYLCASSLYGANTGELFFGEGSRLTVL.

In its sample, this clone was seen a few times. The chain joins TRBV2 to TRBJ2-2; unclear D gene. This CDR3 has 12 amino acids. Looked up from germline, CDR1 is SNHLY and CDR2 is FYNNEI. The V end was cut by 6 bases, the J end by 6 bases, with 8 bases between. DNA of the CDR3: TGTGCCAGCAGCATTAGGCCCGGGGAGCTGTTTTTT. Translation gives CASSIRPGELFF.

This clone came up once. The chain carries TRBV18 and TRBJ1-4; possibly TRBD1 for D (6 bases). The germline CDR1 and CDR2 sequences are KGHSH and LQKENI. V was cut by 4 bases and J by 7 bases, with 16 bases left in between. This CDR3 region has 15 residues. Here the CDR3 reads CASSQLRDNGEKLFF. DNA for the CDR3: TGTGCCAGCTCACAACTCCGGGACAATGGTGAAAAACTGTTTTTT. Full variable domain (rest looked up from reference TRBV18 and TRBJ1-4): NAGVMQNPRHLVRRRGQEARLRCSPMKGHSHVYWYRQLPEEGLKFMVYLQKENIIDESGMPKERFSAEFPKEGPSILRIQQVVRGDSAAYFCASSQLRDNGEKLFFGSGTQLSVL.

CDR3 bases: TGTGCCAGCAGTGAACTAGCGGGGGCCGGGGGCACAGATACGCAGTATTTT. Protein: CASSELAGAGGTDTQYF. This chain joins TRBV6-4 and TRBJ2-3; 11 positions agree with TRBD2. V was pared by 3 bases and J by 1 base, with 6 bases of the junction left unmatched. CDR1 is MRHNA and CDR2 is SNTAGT in the germline V gene. The CDR3 loop spans 17 amino acids.

The gene calls are TRBV6-1 and TRBJ1-2, with D perhaps matching TRBD1 (5 bases). The V and J ends lost 0 bases and 4 bases respectively, with 12 bases between them. The CDR3 sequence is 15 residues long. From germline, CDR1 is MNHNS and CDR2 SASEGT. CDR3 bases: TGTGCCAGCAGTGAAGCGTTTATGGGGGGCTATGGCTACACCTTC. Its translation: CASSEAFMGGYGYTF.

The gene calls are TRBV14 and TRBJ2-7; 7 bases fit TRBD1. Germline CDR1 SGHDN, CDR2 FVKESK. The CDR3 length is 14 residues. V lost 9 bases and J lost 2; bases outside the gene matches: 10. This chain's CDR3 is CASPRDSETYEQYV. Here the CDR3 DNA reads TGTGCCAGTCCCCGGGACAGTGAAACCTACGAGCAGTACGTC.

V usage is TRBV5-1 and J usage is TRBJ1-1; no definite D call. The germline V and J ends were trimmed by 4 bases and 4 bases, with 23 bases remaining between them. The length of the CDR3 is 17 residues. Germline V gene lookup returns CDR1 SGHRS and CDR2 YFSETQ. This CDR3 is CASSLGIGVGRGTEAFF. Written as DNA, the CDR3 is TGCGCCAGCAGCCTCGGCATTGGGGTGGGTCGTGGCACTGAAGCTTTCTTT.

V gene TRBV7-3 combines with J gene TRBJ2-3; no clear D gene. Trimming shortened V by 3 bases and J by 1 base, and 5 bases separated the two germline ends. Germline CDR1 reads SGHTA; CDR2 reads FQGTGA. This CDR3 has 13 residues. The CDR3 nucleotides are TGTGCCAGCAGCTTCCAAGGCACAGATACGCAGTATTTT. Its translation is CASSFQGTDTQYF. The whole variable domain, filled in from reference TRBV7-3 and TRBJ2-3, reads GAGVSQTPSNKVTEKGKYVELRCDPISGHTALYWYRQSLGQGPEFLIYFQGTGAADDSGLPNDRFFAVRPEGSVSTLKIQRTERGDSAVYLCASSFQGTDTQYFGPGTRLTVL.

The chain has TRBV10-2 and TRBJ2-3, with D uncertain. The CDR3 is made up of 12 amino acids. The germline V gene encodes CDR1 WSHSY and CDR2 SAAADI. Trimming cost V 0 bases and J 5 bases, with 3 bases left between them. The CDR3 DNA follows: TGCGCCAGCAGTGAGTCCGGAGATACGCAGTATTTT. Its translation is CASSESGDTQYF.

The chain combines TRBV11-2 with TRBJ1-1; D is undetermined. Germline loops: CDR1 SGHAT, CDR2 FQNNGV. The CDR3 is 12 amino acids. V lost 6 bases and J 7 bases, leaving 12 bases between the germline ends. The CDR3 DNA reads TGTGCCAGCAGAACTGGAGGCCGTGAAGCTTTCTTT. As protein: CASRTGGREAFF.

The J gene is TRBJ2-3, the V gene TRBV27; TRBD1 agrees at 9 bases. The CDR3 is made up of 14 amino acids. The trim removed 5 bases at V and 4 bases at J, leaving 4 bases unmatched. Germline CDR1 is MNHEY and CDR2 is SMNVEV (reference sequence). CDR3 DNA sequence: TGTGCCAGCAGTATGACAGGGGGACCAGATACGCAGTATTTT. Translation gives CASSMTGGPDTQYF.

The V call is TRBV29-1, the J call TRBJ1-2; D remains ambiguous. Per the germline V gene, CDR1 is SQVTM and CDR2 is ANQGSEA. This CDR3 region has 11 residues. Trimming left V 6 bases short and J 2 bases short, with 7 bases between. The CDR3 reads CSVAANYGYTF. CDR3 in DNA: TGCAGCGTCGCAGCGAACTATGGCTACACCTTC.

This clone was detected a few times. This chain joins TRBV7-9 and TRBJ1-2, with a weak D call TRBD1 (5 bases). With 2 bases removed from V and 7 bases from J, the gap between germline ends came to 14 bases. CDR3 length equals 14 residues. CDR1 and CDR2 (germline): SEHNR, FQNEAQ (reference sequence). The CDR3 spells CASSLRGAAFGYTF. DNA of the CDR3: TGTGCCAGCAGCTTAAGGGGCGCGGCTTTTGGCTACACCTTC.

This clone showed up just once. This chain uses TRBV27 with TRBJ1-2; no clear D. This CDR3 has 15 amino acids. Trimming took 6 bases from V and 2 from J, leaving 16 bases between them. Germline values: CDR1 MNHEY, CDR2 SMNVEV (reference sequence). The CDR3 loop is CASRFRAAINYGYTF. The CDR3 nucleotides read TGTGCCAGCAGATTCCGGGCAGCAATAAACTATGGCTACACCTTC.

By proportion, this clone is medium-sized (0.01 to 0.1%). DNA for the CDR3: TGCGCCAGCAGCTTGGCCCCGGGGGGGGCTGACACCGGGGAGCTGTTTTTT. It yields the protein CASSLAPGGADTGELFF. J is TRBJ2-2 and V is TRBV5-1; 8 positions match TRBD2. The V gene end was trimmed by 0 bases and the J gene end by 3 bases; junction bases not matched to a gene: 7. The CDR3 totals 17 residues. Germline loops: CDR1 SGHRS, CDR2 YFSETQ.

The chain recombines TRBV28 with TRBJ1-1, with TRBD1 as a possible D gene (6 bases). Germline V lookup: CDR1 MDHEN, CDR2 SYDVKM. Trimming took 7 bases from V and 0 from J, leaving 18 bases between them. The CDR3 runs 16 residues. CDR3 bases: TGTGCCAGCACAGCCGGGGGCAGCGGAGTGAACACTGAAGCTTTCTTT. It encodes CASTAGGSGVNTEAFF.

V and J are TRBV30 and TRBJ2-3; 8 bases align to TRBD2. Germline assignment: CDR1 GTSNPN and CDR2 SVGIG (reference sequence). With 4 bases clipped from V and 1 base from J, the junction kept 19 bases outside the gene matches. This CDR3 is 19 amino acids long. For the CDR3, the DNA is TGTGCCTGGAACTCACCGAGCGGGGGAGATATGTTACGCACAGATACGCAGTATTTT. It yields the protein CAWNSPSGGDMLRTDTQYF.